Shown below are 3 T cell receptor beta chains from a single sample sequenced in a study of a mutant IDH1 vaccine in newly diagnosed glioma. Which antigens these TCRs recognize remains unknown. Time point in this sample: week 23, last vaccination. Vaccination comprised doses that each held 300 ug of mutant IDH1 20-mer peptide, plus topical imiquimod. TCRdb keeps only in-frame clones here, not all; method: immunoSEQ multiplex PCR. This table has approximately 70,000 clones, over 70% appearing once. Sequences were derived from PBMCs, sampled from a glioma patient whose treatment included an IDH1 peptide vaccine. All receptors come from a man aged 18 to 35 with glioma.

The rearrangement uses TRBV30 and TRBJ2-3; no clear D. Trimming took 1 base from V and 2 from J, leaving 13 bases between them. The CDR3 runs 15 residues. Germline assignment: CDR1 GTSNPN and CDR2 SVGIG (reference sequence). CDR3 coding DNA: TGTGCCTGGAGTGGACTCTTACCTTCCACAGATACGCAGTATTTT. It codes for CAWSGLLPSTDTQYF.

The V call is TRBV19, the J call TRBJ2-7, with a possible D match to TRBD2 (6 bases). V gave up 2 bases and J gave up 5 bases, with 16 bases separating them. Germline loops: CDR1 LNHDA, CDR2 SQIVND (reference sequence). The CDR3 contains 15 residues. CDR3 amino acids: CASSIFSTSRDEQYF. The CDR3, as DNA: TGTGCCAGTAGTATATTTTCGACTAGTCGCGACGAGCAGTACTTC.

The rearrangement joins TRBV5-1 to TRBJ1-3; no firm D call. The germline V and J ends were trimmed by 0 bases and 0 bases, with 13 bases remaining between them. This CDR3 region has 17 residues. Per germline, CDR1 SGHRS and CDR2 YFSETQ. The CDR3 is CASSLGSGGSSGNTIYF. CDR3 bases: TGCGCCAGCAGCTTGGGGTCGGGTGGGAGCTCTGGAAACACCATATATTTT.